These T cell receptor beta chains were read from a single sample in a study of shared clonotypes between healthy human individuals. Profiled with immunoSEQ multiplex PCR; TCRdb holds only in-frame clones, not every one. Of more than 2,000,000 clones in the sample, around 94% were seen once. The sample was naive CD4+ T cells sorted from blood. The origin of the receptors is a man between 18 and 35 years old in good health. Each CDR3 is given with its conserved first and last residue. Each record gives: V gene, CDR3 length, CDR3 protein.

V gene: TRBV27
CDR3 length: 14
CDR3 protein: CASSPGGVSTEAFF

V gene: TRBV7-9
CDR3 length: 19
CDR3 protein: CASSRSGGTSGSQLYEQYF

V gene: TRBV4-2
CDR3 length: 14
CDR3 protein: CASSGRVSTDTQYF

V gene: TRBV10-3
CDR3 length: 13
CDR3 protein: CATGGSLIYEQYF

V gene: TRBV6-5
CDR3 length: 15
CDR3 protein: CASSYSNREGSPLHF

V gene: TRBV27
CDR3 length: 15
CDR3 protein: CASSLILAGYNEQFF

V gene: TRBV5-4
CDR3 length: 13
CDR3 protein: CASSRDRGTEAFF

V gene: TRBV30
CDR3 length: 14
CDR3 protein: CAWSHRNPFGEQYF

V gene: TRBV5-4
CDR3 length: 15
CDR3 protein: CASSQPGSSTDTQYF

V gene: TRBV6-5
CDR3 length: 16
CDR3 protein: CASSYSLGTGRDEQYF

V gene: TRBV9
CDR3 length: 18
CDR3 protein: CASSVVPSPGTGSYEQYF

V gene: TRBV5-1
CDR3 length: 14
CDR3 protein: CASSETANTGELFF

V gene: TRBV4-3
CDR3 length: 13
CDR3 protein: CASSQELPDTQYF

V gene: TRBV6-5
CDR3 length: 14
CDR3 protein: CASRMSPMNTEAFF

V gene: TRBV2
CDR3 length: 16
CDR3 protein: CASTLGQGFSSETQYF

V gene: TRBV6-1
CDR3 length: 13
CDR3 protein: CATQTLTGEKLFF

V gene: TRBV19
CDR3 length: 14
CDR3 protein: CASSSGTANSPLHF

V gene: TRBV10-3
CDR3 length: 15
CDR3 protein: CAISDLGANTGELFF

V gene: TRBV4-1
CDR3 length: 15
CDR3 protein: CASSQVGQSTDTQYF

V gene: TRBV2
CDR3 length: 15
CDR3 protein: CASSESSGNAYEQYF

V gene: TRBV5-1
CDR3 length: 15
CDR3 protein: CASSLEGGAYNEQFF

V gene: TRBV7-9
CDR3 length: 14
CDR3 protein: CASSFSGFGEKLFF

V gene: TRBV19
CDR3 length: 15
CDR3 protein: CASRWVQANTGELFF

V gene: TRBV6-1
CDR3 length: 14
CDR3 protein: CASSAIGTGYGYTF

V gene: TRBV19
CDR3 length: 18
CDR3 protein: CASSIDGDSGALYNEQFF

V gene: TRBV30
CDR3 length: 13
CDR3 protein: CAWSLGSGVGYTF

V gene: TRBV7-9
CDR3 length: 13
CDR3 protein: CASSQQGVTEAFF

V gene: TRBV19
CDR3 length: 18
CDR3 protein: CASYKPHQGGWGNQPQHF

V gene: TRBV7-2
CDR3 length: 12
CDR3 protein: CARGVSNSPLHF

V gene: TRBV5-1
CDR3 length: 15
CDR3 protein: CASSLALGGREKLFF

V gene: TRBV7-3
CDR3 length: 13
CDR3 protein: CASSLSGNTEAFF

V gene: TRBV11-2
CDR3 length: 16
CDR3 protein: CASSPGLKVTNYGYTF

V gene: TRBV6-6
CDR3 length: 14
CDR3 protein: CASSYGTPPNEQFF

V gene: TRBV7-9
CDR3 length: 18
CDR3 protein: CASSLRGTSGGLSNEQFF

V gene: TRBV7-6
CDR3 length: 13
CDR3 protein: CASSRAPNQPQHF

V gene: TRBV19
CDR3 length: 21
CDR3 protein: CASSISREASGRRLGTDTQYF

V gene: TRBV6-1
CDR3 length: 15
CDR3 protein: CASSETAISGNTIYF

V gene: TRBV5-1
CDR3 length: 16
CDR3 protein: CASSWGRGQGDHEQFF

V gene: TRBV2
CDR3 length: 17
CDR3 protein: CASSETGLGKFKEPQHF

V gene: TRBV5-5
CDR3 length: 14
CDR3 protein: CASSLEIKNEKLFF

V gene: TRBV11-3
CDR3 length: 16
CDR3 protein: CASSSVAGGTYNEQFF

V gene: TRBV5-1
CDR3 length: 14
CDR3 protein: CASRVGQGFNEQFF

V gene: TRBV28
CDR3 length: 17
CDR3 protein: CASSSSRWGLVGYGYTF

V gene: TRBV2
CDR3 length: 15
CDR3 protein: CASSEEGQTNQPQHF

V gene: TRBV7-2
CDR3 length: 15
CDR3 protein: CASSFRLAGYNEQFF

V gene: TRBV7-6
CDR3 length: 16
CDR3 protein: CASDVLGDRGNYGYTF

V gene: TRBV29-1
CDR3 length: 12
CDR3 protein: CSVDRAYNEQFF

V gene: TRBV6-5
CDR3 length: 14
CDR3 protein: CASRESPSGNTIYF

V gene: TRBV4-3
CDR3 length: 16
CDR3 protein: CASSPRRLGGPETQYF

V gene: TRBV7-8
CDR3 length: 14
CDR3 protein: CASSLALVNTEAFF

V gene: TRBV5-4
CDR3 length: 16
CDR3 protein: CASSLELAGGPDTQYF

V gene: TRBV28
CDR3 length: 15
CDR3 protein: CASSLIRTAAYGYTF

V gene: TRBV6-1
CDR3 length: 12
CDR3 protein: CACGQGNSPLHF

V gene: TRBV5-8
CDR3 length: 16
CDR3 protein: CASSPRTSSSTDTQYF

V gene: TRBV19
CDR3 length: 14
CDR3 protein: CASSGGNNFYGYTF

V gene: TRBV27
CDR3 length: 16
CDR3 protein: CASSSGARPSTDTQYF

V gene: TRBV30
CDR3 length: 16
CDR3 protein: CAWSPRSGLVQETQYF

V gene: TRBV4-1
CDR3 length: 13
CDR3 protein: CASSQEGGDTQYF

V gene: TRBV6-5
CDR3 length: 12
CDR3 protein: CASSPDGYGYTF

V gene: TRBV7-9
CDR3 length: 13
CDR3 protein: CASSLGVDYEQYF